This T cell receptor (beta chain) stems from a study of blood T cell repertoires in COVID-19. Study details: Sites across the United States, Italy and Spain contributed samples from acute and convalescent COVID-19.

The CDR3 has 13 residues. V lost 5 bases and J lost 2; bases outside the gene matches: 2. Germline lookup yields CDR1 KGHSH and CDR2 LQKENI. In terms of age and location, participants ranged from roughly 18 to 90 years and lived in about 25 US areas. In the study's own analysis: Reference gene primer amplification in the assay estimated nucleated cell counts. The protocol was immunoSEQ multiplex PCR, while the TCRdb copy is restricted to in-frame clones and leaves out a portion. Clone size and V and J calls were adopted from that table, with D and trimming inferred from the DNA. The table lists approximately 160,000 clones, 65% to 85% of them singletons, with about 4% in the top ten.

This chain connects TRBV18 to TRBJ2-7, with 8 positions matching TRBD1. Sequencing was done on a sample of PBMCs or T cells enriched from blood (not recorded which). This receptor was taken from a woman between 45 and 65 years old in a cohort exposed to, infected with or recovered from COVID-19 (not recorded which). The DNA of the CDR3 is TGTGCCAGCTCAAGACAGGGGCCCTACGAGCAGTACTTC. It translates to CASSRQGPYEQYF.